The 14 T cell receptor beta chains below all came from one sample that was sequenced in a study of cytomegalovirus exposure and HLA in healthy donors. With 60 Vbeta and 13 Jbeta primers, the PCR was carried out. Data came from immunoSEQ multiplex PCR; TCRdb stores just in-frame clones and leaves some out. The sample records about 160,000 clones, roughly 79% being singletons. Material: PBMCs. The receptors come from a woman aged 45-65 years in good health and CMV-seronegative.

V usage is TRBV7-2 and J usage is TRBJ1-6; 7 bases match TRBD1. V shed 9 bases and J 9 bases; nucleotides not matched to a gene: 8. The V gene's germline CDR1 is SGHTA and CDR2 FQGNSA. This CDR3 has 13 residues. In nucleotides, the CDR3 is TGTGCCAGTACCGGACAGGCGGGTTCACCCCTCCACTTT. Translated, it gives CASTGQAGSPLHF.

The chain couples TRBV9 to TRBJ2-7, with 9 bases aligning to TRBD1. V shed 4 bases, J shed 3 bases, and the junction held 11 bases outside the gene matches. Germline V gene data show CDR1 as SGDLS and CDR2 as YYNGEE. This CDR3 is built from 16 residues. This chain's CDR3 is CASSLYWTGEGYEQYF. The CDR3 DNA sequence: TGTGCCAGCAGCCTATACTGGACAGGGGAGGGCTACGAGCAGTACTTC. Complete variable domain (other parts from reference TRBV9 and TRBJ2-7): DSGVTQTPKHLITATGQRVTLRCSPRSGDLSVYWYQQSLDQGLQFLIQYYNGEERAKGNILERFSAQQFPDLHSELNLSSLELGDSALYFCASSLYWTGEGYEQYFGPGTRLTVT.

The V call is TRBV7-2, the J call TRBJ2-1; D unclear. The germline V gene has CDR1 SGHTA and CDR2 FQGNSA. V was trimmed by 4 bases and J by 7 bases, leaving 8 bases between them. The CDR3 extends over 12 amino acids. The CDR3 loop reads CASSSYSNEQFF. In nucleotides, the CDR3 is TGTGCCAGCAGCTCCTACTCGAATGAGCAGTTCTTC.

CDR3 in DNA: TGTGCCAGCCAGACTCGGGGTAACTATGGCTACACCTTC. Translation gives CASQTRGNYGYTF. The chain joins TRBV6-1 to TRBJ1-2; D is uncertain. In germline, CDR1 is MNHNS, CDR2 SASEGT. The CDR3 has 13 residues. Trimming stripped 8 bases from V and 1 base from J, with 11 bases between.

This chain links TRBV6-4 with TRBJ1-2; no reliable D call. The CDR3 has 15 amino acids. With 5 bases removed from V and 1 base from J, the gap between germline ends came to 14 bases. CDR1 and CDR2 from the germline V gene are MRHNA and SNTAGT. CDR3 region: CASSFESGVNYGYTF. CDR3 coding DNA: TGTGCCAGCAGTTTTGAATCCGGGGTTAACTATGGCTACACCTTC.

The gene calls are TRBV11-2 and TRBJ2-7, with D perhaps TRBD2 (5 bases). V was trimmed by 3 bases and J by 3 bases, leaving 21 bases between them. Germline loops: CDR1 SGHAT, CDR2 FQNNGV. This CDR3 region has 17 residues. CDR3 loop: CASSFGLSYSPLYEQYF. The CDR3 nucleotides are TGTGCCAGCAGCTTTGGACTCAGTTACTCCCCCCTCTACGAGCAGTACTTC.

The CDR3 DNA follows: TGTGCCAGTAGGGCTAGCGGGGGGCTCACACAGCAGTTCTTC. Encoded protein: CASRASGGLTQQFF. The rearrangement uses TRBV19 and TRBJ2-1; 11 bases are shared with TRBD2. Germline V gives CDR1 LNHDA, CDR2 SQIVND (reference sequence). Trimming removed 6 bases from V and 11 bases from J; junction bases left unmatched: 9. This CDR3 contains 14 residues.

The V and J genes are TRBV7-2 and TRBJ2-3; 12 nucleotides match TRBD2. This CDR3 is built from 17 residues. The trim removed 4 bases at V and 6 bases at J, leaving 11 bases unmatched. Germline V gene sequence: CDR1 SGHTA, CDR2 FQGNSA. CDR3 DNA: TGTGCCAGCAGCTCCCCTAGCGGGAGGGCCGTGGTTGATACGCAGTATTTT. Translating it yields CASSSPSGRAVVDTQYF.

This CDR3 reads CASSLANGQGYEQYF. The CDR3 DNA follows: TGCGCCAGCAGCTTGGCCAACGGACAGGGCTACGAGCAGTACTTC. The genes are TRBV5-1 and TRBJ2-5, with 8 bases identical to TRBD1. The J call may be mistaken, given a closer DNA end match to TRBJ2-7. The CDR3 has 15 residues. Per germline, CDR1 SGHRS and CDR2 YFSETQ.

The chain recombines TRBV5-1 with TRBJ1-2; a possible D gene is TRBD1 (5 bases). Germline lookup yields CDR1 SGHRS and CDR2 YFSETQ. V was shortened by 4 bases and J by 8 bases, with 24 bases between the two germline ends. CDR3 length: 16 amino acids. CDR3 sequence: CASSVDTAGNPRGYTF. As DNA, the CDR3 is TGCGCCAGCAGCGTTGATACGGCAGGGAACCCTAGGGGCTACACCTTC.

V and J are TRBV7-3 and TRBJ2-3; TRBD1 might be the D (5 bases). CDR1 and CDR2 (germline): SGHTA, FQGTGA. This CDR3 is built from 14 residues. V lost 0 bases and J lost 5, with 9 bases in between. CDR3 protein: CASSLTGAGDTQYF. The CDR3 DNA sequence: TGTGCCAGCAGCTTAACAGGGGCAGGAGATACGCAGTATTTT. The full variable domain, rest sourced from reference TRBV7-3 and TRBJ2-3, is GAGVSQTPSNKVTEKGKYVELRCDPISGHTALYWYRQSLGQGPEFLIYFQGTGAADDSGLPNDRFFAVRPEGSVSTLKIQRTERGDSAVYLCASSLTGAGDTQYFGPGTRLTVL.

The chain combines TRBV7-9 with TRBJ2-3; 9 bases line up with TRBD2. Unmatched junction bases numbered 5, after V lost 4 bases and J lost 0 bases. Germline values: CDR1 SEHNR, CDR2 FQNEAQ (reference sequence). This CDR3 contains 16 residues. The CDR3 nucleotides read TGTGCCAGCAGCTCCGGACTAGCGCCTAGCACAGATACGCAGTATTTT. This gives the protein CASSSGLAPSTDTQYF.

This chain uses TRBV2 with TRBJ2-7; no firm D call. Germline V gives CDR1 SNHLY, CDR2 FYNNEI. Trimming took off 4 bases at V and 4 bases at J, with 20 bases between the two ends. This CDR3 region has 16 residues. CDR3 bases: TGTGCCAGCAGTGGGCGATTGAACGGGTTGATATACGAGCAGTACTTC. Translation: CASSGRLNGLIYEQYF.

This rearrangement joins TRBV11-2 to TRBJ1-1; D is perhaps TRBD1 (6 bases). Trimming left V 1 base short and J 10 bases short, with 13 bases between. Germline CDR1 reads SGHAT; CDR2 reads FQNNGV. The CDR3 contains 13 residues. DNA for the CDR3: TGTGCCAGCAGCTTAGGGGGGCTGCCGGTAGCTTTCTTT. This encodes CASSLGGLPVAFF.